The 30 T cell receptor beta chains presented below share a single source sample, sequenced in a study of blood T cell repertoires in COVID-19. Produced via immunoSEQ multiplex PCR; TCRdb's table is partial and in-frame only. This table holds some 330,000 clones, 83% found once. Material: PBMCs or T cells enriched from blood (not recorded which). All receptors come from a woman aged 50 to 60 who had recovered from COVID-19.

The V call is TRBV27, the J call TRBJ1-5; maybe TRBD1 (6 bases). CDR3 length: 18 amino acids. Germline CDR1 MNHEY, CDR2 SMNVEV (reference sequence). The ends were cut back, 5 bases at V and 1 base at J, with 21 bases in the middle. Here the CDR3 DNA reads TGTGCCAGCAGTACAGCGACCAAACCAGGGGTAAGCAATCAGCCCCAGCATTTT. It specifies CASSTATKPGVSNQPQHF.

The CDR3 loop is CASSFRLAGGGNEQFF. CDR3 DNA: TGTGCCAGCAGCTTTAGACTAGCGGGAGGGGGCAATGAGCAGTTCTTC. The J gene is TRBJ2-1, the V gene TRBV13, with 14 nucleotides matching TRBD2. The junction had 4 bases not matched to a gene; V was cut back by 3 bases and J by 6 bases. There are 16 residues in the CDR3. Germline CDR1 and CDR2: PRHDT and FYEKMQ (reference sequence).

The chain's CDR3 is CSATFSPPLHF. The CDR3 DNA reads TGCAGTGCTACCTTTTCTCCACCCCTCCACTTT. This chain links TRBV20-1 with TRBJ1-6; D remains unclear. The CDR3 loop spans 11 amino acids. From germline, CDR1 is DFQATT and CDR2 SNEGSKA (reference sequence). V lost 4 bases and J lost 11, with 9 bases in between.

This sequence joins TRBV4-2 and TRBJ2-7, with D hard to call. The CDR3 loop spans 14 amino acids. V was trimmed by 0 bases and J by 7 bases, leaving 13 bases between them. Germline CDR1 reads LGHNA; CDR2 reads YNFKEQ. CDR3 sequence (DNA): TGTGCCAGCAGCCAAGAATCCCTAGTGGGTGAGCAGTACTTC. Amino acid sequence: CASSQESLVGEQYF.

V and J are TRBV13 and TRBJ2-1, with a tentative D call TRBD1 (6 bases). The germline CDR1 and CDR2 sequences are PRHDT and FYEKMQ (reference sequence). The CDR3 loop spans 15 amino acids. The V and J ends lost 4 bases and 6 bases respectively, with 16 bases between them. The CDR3 sequence: CASSSRQAGGNEQFF. In DNA, the CDR3 is TGTGCCAGCAGCTCGAGACAGGCCGGAGGCAATGAGCAGTTCTTC.

This clone was observed a handful of times. For the CDR3, the DNA is TGTGCCAGCAGTCCTGGGACAGTTTGGTCGCCCCTCCACTTT. Its translation is CASSPGTVWSPLHF. This chain connects TRBV6-5 to TRBJ1-6; TRBD1 agrees at 7 bases. V shed 5 bases and J 13 bases; nucleotides not matched to a gene: 11. CDR1 is MNHEY and CDR2 is SVGAGI in the germline V gene. The CDR3 runs to 14 residues.

The rearrangement uses TRBV6-5 and TRBJ1-1; 7 bases are a match to TRBD1. CDR1 and CDR2 from the germline V gene are MNHEY and SVGAGI. CDR3 length equals 14 residues. V was pared by 5 bases and J by 2 bases, with 5 bases of the junction left unmatched. CDR3 coding DNA: TGTGCCAGCAGTAGGGACAGCACTAACACTGAAGCTTTCTTT. Its protein is CASSRDSTNTEAFF.

This chain links TRBV30 with TRBJ2-3, with D possibly being TRBD2 (6 bases). V was pared by 1 base and J by 7 bases, with 9 bases between. The CDR3 totals 12 residues. Per germline, CDR1 GTSNPN and CDR2 SVGIG (reference sequence). The CDR3 sequence: CAWSGAGNTQYF. CDR3 coding DNA: TGTGCCTGGAGTGGGGCGGGAAATACGCAGTATTTT.

The rearrangement uses TRBV5-6 and TRBJ2-1; TRBD1 is a possible D gene (5 bases). Trimming took off 6 bases at V and 12 bases at J, with 22 bases between the two ends. Germline values: CDR1 SGHDT, CDR2 YYEEEE. The CDR3 length is 14 residues. CDR3 sequence: CASTPGKWGRGQFF. The CDR3 DNA reads as TGTGCCAGCACCCCAGGAAAATGGGGTAGGGGGCAGTTCTTC.

The rearrangement uses TRBV27 and TRBJ1-1, with D perhaps matching TRBD1 (5 bases). Trimming cost V 6 bases and J 4 bases, with 18 bases left between them. The CDR3 spans 15 residues. Germline CDR1 and CDR2: MNHEY and SMNVEV (reference sequence). The CDR3, as DNA: TGTGCCAGCAGGCACATATTAACCGGGGGCACTGAAGCTTTCTTT. Protein product: CASRHILTGGTEAFF.

The chain combines TRBV30 with TRBJ1-1; perhaps TRBD1 as D (6 bases). CDR1 is GTSNPN and CDR2 is SVGIG in the germline V gene (reference sequence). With 1 base removed from V and 5 bases from J, the gap between germline ends came to 11 bases. The CDR3 extends over 13 amino acids. The DNA of the CDR3 is TGTGCCTGGAGTGGACTCGGACAGACTGAAGCTTTCTTT. Residues: CAWSGLGQTEAFF.

The genes are TRBV11-2 and TRBJ2-2; D not resolved. This CDR3 spans 14 amino acids. Germline CDR1 reads SGHAT; CDR2 reads FQNNGV. V was trimmed by 1 base and J by 9 bases, leaving 12 bases between them. CDR3 DNA sequence: TGTGCCAGCAGCTTAGCGGCCGGTAGCAGGGAGCTGTTTTTT. It encodes CASSLAAGSRELFF. Using reference TRBV11-2 and TRBJ2-2 for the parts outside the CDR3, the full variable domain is EAGVAQSPRYKIIEKRQSVAFWCNPISGHATLYWYQQILGQGPKLLIQFQNNGVVDDSQLPKDRFSAERLKGVDSTLKIQPAKLEDSAVYLCASSLAAGSRELFFGEGSRLTVL.

This sequence joins TRBV4-1 and TRBJ1-1, with 7 bases lining up with TRBD1. This CDR3 is built from 13 residues. J was trimmed by 10 bases and V by 0 bases; bases with no gene match: 5. CDR1 is MGHRA, CDR2 YSYEKL, per germline. The CDR3 loop is CASSQDQGVGAFF. The CDR3 nucleotides read TGCGCCAGCAGCCAAGATCAGGGGGTCGGAGCTTTCTTT.

This clone was seen a handful of times. The rearrangement uses TRBV2 and TRBJ2-7, with 8 bases identical to TRBD1. With 6 bases clipped from V and 7 bases from J, the junction kept 17 bases outside the gene matches. The germline gives CDR1 SNHLY, CDR2 FYNNEI. This CDR3 has 16 residues. The CDR3 spells CASSPGQALLGREQYF. In nucleotides, the CDR3 is TGTGCCAGCAGCCCGGGACAGGCCTTGCTGGGGAGGGAGCAGTACTTC.

This clone was recorded once. The V gene is TRBV7-2, the J gene TRBJ1-6, with D possibly being TRBD1 (5 bases). Germline-derived CDR1 and CDR2 are SGHTA and FQGNSA. The CDR3 has 14 amino acids. V gave up 4 bases and J gave up 3 bases, with 7 bases separating them. The CDR3 DNA reads as TGTGCCAGCAGCTCGGGGGGCTATAATTCACCCCTCCACTTT. Protein sequence: CASSSGGYNSPLHF.

The V and J genes are TRBV5-6 and TRBJ1-1, with a weak D call TRBD1 (6 bases). CDR3 length: 14 amino acids. The V end lost 2 bases, the J end lost 1 base, and 9 bases lay between the germline ends. Germline V gives CDR1 SGHDT, CDR2 YYEEEE. The CDR3 reads CASSFQGSNTEAFF. In DNA, the CDR3 is TGTGCCAGCAGCTTTCAGGGGTCGAACACTGAAGCTTTCTTT.

This rearrangement joins TRBV9 to TRBJ2-2, with D maybe TRBD2 (5 bases). CDR3 length: 12 amino acids. V was pared by 6 bases and J by 5 bases, with 8 bases between. In germline, CDR1 is SGDLS, CDR2 YYNGEE. The CDR3 DNA reads as TGTGCCAGCAACCGGGGAACCGGGGAGCTGTTTTTT. Its translation is CASNRGTGELFF.

The chain combines TRBV2 with TRBJ2-7; D may be TRBD1 (6 bases). V lost 7 bases and J 1 base, leaving 17 bases between the germline ends. Germline CDR1 is SNHLY and CDR2 is FYNNEI. This CDR3 has 15 amino acids. The CDR3 DNA sequence: TGTGCCAGCAATATCGGGACACTGGATTCCTACGAGCAGTACTTC. Protein: CASNIGTLDSYEQYF.

J is TRBJ2-5 and V is TRBV6-2 or TRBV6-3; 11 nucleotides line up with TRBD2. CDR3 length equals 21 residues. Germline V gives CDR1 MNHEY, CDR2 SVGEGT. V dropped 2 bases and J dropped 0; count of bases not matched to a gene: 17. The CDR3 region is CASSYPMEWLAGGSYQETQYF. The CDR3, as DNA: TGTGCCAGCAGTTACCCAATGGAGTGGCTAGCGGGGGGCTCGTACCAAGAGACCCAGTACTTC.

The chain employs TRBV11-3 and TRBJ2-3, with D perhaps TRBD2 (6 bases). V was cut by 5 bases and J by 3 bases, with 9 bases left in between. Looked up from germline, CDR1 is SGHNT and CDR2 is YENEEA. The CDR3 totals 13 residues. Written as DNA, the CDR3 is TGTGCCAGCAGCCCCGCGGGGACAGATACGCAGTATTTT. It yields the protein CASSPAGTDTQYF.

The chain links TRBV11-2 to TRBJ1-3; a possible D gene is TRBD1 (5 bases). Germline lookup yields CDR1 SGHAT and CDR2 FQNNGV. Trimming removed 5 bases from V and 7 bases from J, with 6 bases in between. The CDR3 covers 11 residues. Written as DNA, the CDR3 is TGTGCCAGCAGCCCAGGGAACACCATATATTTT. Encoded protein: CASSPGNTIYF.

This chain links TRBV19 with TRBJ2-7; a possible D gene is TRBD2 (5 bases). Trimming took 9 bases from V and 3 from J, leaving 9 bases between them. The CDR3 is 11 residues long. Looked up from germline, CDR1 is LNHDA and CDR2 is SQIVND (reference sequence). The CDR3 DNA reads as TGTGCCAGCGGACTTTACTACGAGCAGTACTTC. Protein product: CASGLYYEQYF.

This chain uses TRBV11-2 with TRBJ2-7; 9 nucleotides line up with TRBD2. This CDR3 region has 15 residues. Germline trimming cut 6 bases from V and 4 bases from J; bases unmatched to any gene: 10. Per the germline V gene, CDR1 is SGHAT and CDR2 is FQNNGV. CDR3: CASSPQRAGGYEQYF. The CDR3 coding sequence is TGTGCCAGCAGTCCCCAAAGGGCGGGGGGGTACGAGCAGTACTTC.

This clone has just one count. The chain carries TRBV19 and TRBJ1-2; 7 positions match TRBD1. CDR3 length equals 16 residues. Germline V gene sequence: CDR1 LNHDA, CDR2 SQIVND (reference sequence). The V segment lost 5 bases and the J segment 1 base; nucleotides outside the gene matches: 10. The CDR3 coding sequence is TGTGCCAGTAGTTACACAGGGGAATGGTTTAACTATGGCTACACCTTC. Protein product: CASSYTGEWFNYGYTF. Combining the CDR3 with reference TRBV19 and TRBJ1-2 gives the whole variable domain DGGITQSPKYLFRKEGQNVTLSCEQNLNHDAMYWYRQDPGQGLRLIYYSQIVNDFQKGDIAEGYSVSREKKESFPLTVTSAQKNPTAFYLCASSYTGEWFNYGYTFGSGTRLTVV.

The chain is built from TRBV29-1 and TRBJ2-5, with 8 bases fitting TRBD1. The CDR3 contains 15 residues. Losses at the gene ends were 5 bases for V and 1 base for J; bases not matched to a gene: 9. Germline V CDR1 and CDR2: SQVTM, ANQGSEA. CDR3 loop: CSVTPRQGSQETQYF. CDR3 nucleotide sequence: TGCAGCGTTACTCCCAGACAGGGGAGCCAAGAGACCCAGTACTTC. Variable domain in full (rest from reference TRBV29-1 and TRBJ2-5): SAVISQKPSRDICQRGTSLTIQCQVDSQVTMMFWYRQQPGQSLTLIATANQGSEATYESGFVIDKFPISRPNLTFSTLTVSNMSPEDSSIYLCSVTPRQGSQETQYFGPGTRLLVL.

This clone came up a few times. The chain employs TRBV6-2 or TRBV6-3 and TRBJ1-5, with 8 bases that match TRBD1. There are 18 residues in the CDR3. J gave up 0 bases and V 2 bases, and 9 bases lay outside the gene matches. In germline, CDR1 is MNHEY, CDR2 SVGEGT. The CDR3 is CASSYAGGEVYSNQPQHF. Here the CDR3 DNA reads TGTGCCAGCAGTTACGCAGGGGGCGAGGTCTATAGCAATCAGCCCCAGCATTTT.

The chain carries TRBV19 and TRBJ1-5; D is ambiguous. V shed 2 bases and J shed 0 bases, with 8 bases lying between them. Germline V gene data show CDR1 as LNHDA and CDR2 as SQIVND (reference sequence). This CDR3 spans 15 amino acids. CDR3 nucleotides: TGTGCCAGTAGTATATCACCTAATAGCAATCAGCCCCAGCATTTT. This gives the protein CASSISPNSNQPQHF.

The chain has TRBV29-1 and TRBJ2-3; TRBD2 aligns across 10 bases. V gave up 5 bases and J gave up 1 base; unmatched junction bases: 6. CDR3 length: 15 residues. Germline V lookup: CDR1 SQVTM, CDR2 ANQGSEA. CDR3 sequence: CSVHGLAGGTDTQYF. The CDR3, as DNA: TGCAGCGTTCACGGGCTAGCGGGAGGCACAGATACGCAGTATTTT.

This chain links TRBV30 with TRBJ1-1; 8 bases match TRBD1. The germline gives CDR1 GTSNPN, CDR2 SVGIG (reference sequence). Unmatched junction bases numbered 14, after V lost 0 bases and J lost 5 bases. The CDR3 is 17 residues long. The CDR3 protein is CAWSVPQGVRMGTEAFF. DNA of the CDR3: TGTGCCTGGAGTGTCCCACAGGGGGTCCGTATGGGGACTGAAGCTTTCTTT. Supplemented by reference TRBV30 and TRBJ1-1, the full variable domain reads SQTIHQWPATLVQPVGSPLSLECTVEGTSNPNLYWYRQAAGRGLQLLFYSVGIGQISSEVPQNLSASRPQDRQFILSSKKLLLSDSGFYLCAWSVPQGVRMGTEAFFGQGTRLTVV.

The CDR3, as DNA: TGTGCCAGTGCTTGGACTAGCGGGAATGAGCAGTTCTTC. Amino acids: CASAWTSGNEQFF. This sequence joins TRBV19 and TRBJ2-1, with 11 nucleotides matching TRBD2. The CDR3 is 13 amino acids. V lost 8 bases to trimming and J lost 7 bases; unmatched junction nucleotides: 4. CDR1 and CDR2 (germline): LNHDA, SQIVND (reference sequence).